These 2 T cell receptor beta chains share one sample of origin, sequenced in a study of cytomegalovirus exposure and HLA in healthy donors. The PCR was carried out with 60 Vbeta primers and 13 Jbeta primers. The repertoire was sequenced with immunoSEQ multiplex PCR; TCRdb's copy has only in-frame clones and lacks some. The sample contains some 110,000 clones, over 70% of which appear only once. The sequencing input was PBMCs. The receptors here all came from a female donor in good health and CMV-seronegative.

The chain has TRBV7-9 and TRBJ2-7; the D is unclear. Germline lookup yields CDR1 SEHNR and CDR2 FQNEAQ (reference sequence). The CDR3 contains 11 residues. Between the trimmed V and J ends, which lost 4 bases and 4 bases, there was a span of 5 bases. In DNA form, the CDR3 reads TGTGCCAGCAGCTACAGATACGAGCAGTACTTC. This codes for CASSYRYEQYF.

The J gene is TRBJ2-1, the V gene TRBV7-2; 9 nucleotides align to TRBD2. Per the germline V gene, CDR1 is SGHTA and CDR2 is FQGNSA. V shed 1 base, J shed 8 bases, and the junction held 12 bases outside the gene matches. The CDR3 sequence is 17 residues long. CDR3 protein: CASSLGGPGLALHEQFF. In nucleotides, the CDR3 is TGTGCCAGCAGCTTAGGGGGACCGGGACTAGCACTCCATGAGCAGTTCTTC. Using reference TRBV7-2 and TRBJ2-1 for the parts outside the CDR3, the full variable domain is GAGVSQSPSNKVTEKGKDVELRCDPISGHTALYWYRQSLGQGLEFLIYFQGNSAPDKSGLPSDRFSAERTGGSVSTLTIQRTQQEDSAVYLCASSLGGPGLALHEQFFGPGTRLTVL.